Included here is one T cell receptor beta chain sequence, with context. Germline CDR1 reads SNHLY; CDR2 reads FYNNEI. Trimming at V came to 6 bases and at J to 5 bases, leaving 9 bases not matched to a gene. This CDR3 contains 14 residues. The data were taken from a study of control samples from healthy donors and cancer patients. Clones were sequenced by immunoSEQ multiplex PCR, and TCRdb holds only the in-frame ones, with some missing. The table lists 150,000 or so clones, 80% to 95% of them singletons. The clonotype originates from a man younger than 35 in good health. V usage is TRBV2 and J usage is TRBJ2-7; 8 bases agree with TRBD2. Sequencing was carried out using blood. The CDR3 coding sequence is TGTGCCAGCAGCGGACTAGCCCAGGAAGACGAGCAGTACTTC. The encoded protein is CASSGLAQEDEQYF.